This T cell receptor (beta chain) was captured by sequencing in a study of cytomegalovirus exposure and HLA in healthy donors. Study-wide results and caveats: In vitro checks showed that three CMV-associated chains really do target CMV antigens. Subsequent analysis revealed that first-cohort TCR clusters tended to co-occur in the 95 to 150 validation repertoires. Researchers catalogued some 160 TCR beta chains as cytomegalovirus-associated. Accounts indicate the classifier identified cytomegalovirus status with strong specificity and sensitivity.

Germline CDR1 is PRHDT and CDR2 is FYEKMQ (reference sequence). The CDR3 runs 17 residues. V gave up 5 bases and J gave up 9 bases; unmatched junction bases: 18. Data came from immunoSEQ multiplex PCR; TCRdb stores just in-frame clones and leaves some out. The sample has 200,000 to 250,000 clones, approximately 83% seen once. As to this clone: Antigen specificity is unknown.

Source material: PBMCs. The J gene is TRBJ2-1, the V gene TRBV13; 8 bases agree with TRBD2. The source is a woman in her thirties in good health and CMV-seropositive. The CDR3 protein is CASSLGTSGGRGGEQFF. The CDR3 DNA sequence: TGTGCCAGCAGCCTCGGGACTAGTGGGGGTCGTGGAGGTGAGCAGTTCTTC.